The T cell receptor (beta chain) under discussion was sequenced for a study of blood T cell repertoires in COVID-19. Study in general: From T cells, B-cell-depleted T cells, or PBMCs came the material, which was cDNA or gDNA.

Cohort assignment relied on participant-reported clinical history. TCRdb's copy holds only in-frame clones and misses some; the assay was immunoSEQ multiplex PCR. The table includes about 220,000 clones, 88% detected once. The sequence was collected from a young woman who had recovered from COVID-19. Sequenced: PBMCs or T cells enriched from blood (not recorded which).

CDR3 loop: CASRAGRGLSNEKLFF. CDR3 in DNA: TGTGCCAGCAGGGCCGGTCGAGGGCTGTCGAATGAAAAACTGTTTTTT. V gene TRBV2 combines with J gene TRBJ1-4; D gene ambiguous. With 6 bases removed from V and 5 bases from J, the gap between germline ends came to 19 bases. The CDR3 consists of 16 residues. Germline V CDR1 and CDR2: SNHLY, FYNNEI. Full variable domain (outside the CDR3, taken from reference TRBV2 and TRBJ1-4): EPEVTQTPSHQVTQMGQEVILRCVPISNHLYFYWYRQILGQKVEFLVSFYNNEISEKSEIFDDQFSVERPDGSNFTLKIRSTKLEDSAMYFCASRAGRGLSNEKLFFGSGTQLSVL.